This T cell receptor (beta chain) was captured in a study of T cell repertoires in cytomegalovirus infection. Study-level background: CMV infection plus the matching HLA type was flagged by public TCR beta signatures. Findings and limits, study-wide: What dominated the ex vivo response were HLA-C-restricted CMV-specific TCR beta clonotypes. Individuals carrying CMV plus the relevant HLA were identified by cumulative frequency of public TCR beta families.

This clonotype was found many times. What it recognizes is unknown. TCRdb redid the calling of the reads with MiXCR, one entry per CDR3 protein. This table has about 530,000 distinct CDR3 sequences, around a quarter appearing once. V lost 1 base and J 4 bases, leaving 10 bases between the germline ends. The CDR3 spans 14 residues. Germline V gene data show CDR1 as SGHTA and CDR2 as FQGNSA. The genes are TRBV7-2 and TRBJ1-2; D uncertain. Sequenced sample: PBMCs. The sequence derives from a human donor in good health (CMV status not recorded). Some clones in this sample may be carry-over from other donors' samples. The CDR3 loop reads CASSLEPGSYGYTF. The CDR3 DNA reads TGTGCCAGCAGCTTAGAGCCGGGTAGCTATGGCTACACCTTC.